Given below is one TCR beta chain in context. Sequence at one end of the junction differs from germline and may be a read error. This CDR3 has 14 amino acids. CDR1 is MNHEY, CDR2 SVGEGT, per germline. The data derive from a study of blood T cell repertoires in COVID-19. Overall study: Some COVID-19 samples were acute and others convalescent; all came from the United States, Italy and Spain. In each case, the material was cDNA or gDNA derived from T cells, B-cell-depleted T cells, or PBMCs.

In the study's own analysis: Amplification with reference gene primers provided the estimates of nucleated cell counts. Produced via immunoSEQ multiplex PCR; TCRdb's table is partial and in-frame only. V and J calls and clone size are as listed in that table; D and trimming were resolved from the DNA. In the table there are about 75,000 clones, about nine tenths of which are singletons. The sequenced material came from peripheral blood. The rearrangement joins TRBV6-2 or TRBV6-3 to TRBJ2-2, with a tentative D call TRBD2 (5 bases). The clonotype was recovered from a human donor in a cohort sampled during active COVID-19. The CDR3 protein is CASSSGPNTWELFF. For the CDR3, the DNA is TGTGCCAGCAGTAGCGGCCCGAACACCTGGGAGCTGTTTTTT.